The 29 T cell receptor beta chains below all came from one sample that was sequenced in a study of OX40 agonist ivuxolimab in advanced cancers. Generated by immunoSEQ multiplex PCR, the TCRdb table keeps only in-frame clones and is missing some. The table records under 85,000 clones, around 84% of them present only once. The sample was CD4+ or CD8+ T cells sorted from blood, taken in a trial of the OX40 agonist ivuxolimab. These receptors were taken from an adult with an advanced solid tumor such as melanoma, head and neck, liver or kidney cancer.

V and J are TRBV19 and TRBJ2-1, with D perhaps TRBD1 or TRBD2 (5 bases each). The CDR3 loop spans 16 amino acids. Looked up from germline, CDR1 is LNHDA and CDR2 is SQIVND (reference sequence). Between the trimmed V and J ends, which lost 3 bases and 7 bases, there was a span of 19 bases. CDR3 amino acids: CASSISGTKLANEQFF. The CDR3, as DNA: TGTGCCAGTAGTATCTCCGGGACCAAGCTCGCGAATGAGCAGTTCTTC.

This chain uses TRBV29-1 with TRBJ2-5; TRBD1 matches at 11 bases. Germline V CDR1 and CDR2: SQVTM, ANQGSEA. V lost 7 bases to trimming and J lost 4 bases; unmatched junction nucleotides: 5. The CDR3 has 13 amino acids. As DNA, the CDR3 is TGCAGCGCCAGAGGACAGGGGGCAGAGACCCAGTACTTC. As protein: CSARGQGAETQYF.

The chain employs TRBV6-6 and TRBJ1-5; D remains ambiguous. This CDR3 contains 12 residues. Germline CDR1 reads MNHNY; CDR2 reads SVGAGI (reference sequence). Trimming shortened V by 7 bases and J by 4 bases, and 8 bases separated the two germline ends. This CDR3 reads CASTRPNQPQHF. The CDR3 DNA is TGTGCCAGCACCCGACCAAATCAGCCCCAGCATTTT.

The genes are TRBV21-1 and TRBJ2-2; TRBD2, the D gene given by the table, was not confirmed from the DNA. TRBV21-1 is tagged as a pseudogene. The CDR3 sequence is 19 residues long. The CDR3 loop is CASSKRSSGVHLGTGELFF. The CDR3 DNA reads TGTGCCAGCAGCAAGAGGTCGAGCGGGGTACACCTTGGGACCGGGGAGCTGTTTTTT.

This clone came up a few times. CDR3 DNA sequence: TGTGCCAGCAGCTTTGGGCAGACAATCACCGGGGAGCTGTTTTTT. It codes for CASSFGQTITGELFF. The chain recombines TRBV5-6 with TRBJ2-2; D is unclear. Looked up from germline, CDR1 is SGHDT and CDR2 is YYEEEE. The CDR3 sequence is 15 residues long. Deletions cut 2 bases from V and 4 bases from J, with 12 bases between.

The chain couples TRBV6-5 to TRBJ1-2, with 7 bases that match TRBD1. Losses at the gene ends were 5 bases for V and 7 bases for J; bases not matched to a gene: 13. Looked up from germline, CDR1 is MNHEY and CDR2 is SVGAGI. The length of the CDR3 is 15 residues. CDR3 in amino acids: CASSQTGSGGIGYTF. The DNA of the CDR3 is TGTGCCAGCAGTCAGACAGGGTCAGGAGGAATTGGCTACACCTTC.

This CDR3 is CASSPDGRRYTF. Written as DNA, the CDR3 is TGTGCCAGCAGCCCTGATGGGCGCCGCTACACCTTC. The chain carries TRBV6-5 and TRBJ1-2; D unclear. Trimming pared 6 bases from V and 9 bases from J, leaving 14 bases between. This CDR3 comprises 12 residues. The germline gives CDR1 MNHEY, CDR2 SVGAGI.

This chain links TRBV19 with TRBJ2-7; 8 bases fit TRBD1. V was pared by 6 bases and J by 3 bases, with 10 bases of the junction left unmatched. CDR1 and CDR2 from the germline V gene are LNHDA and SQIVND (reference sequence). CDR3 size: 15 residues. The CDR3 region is CASSPIGQGGYEQYF. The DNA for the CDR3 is TGTGCCAGTAGCCCTATCGGACAGGGTGGCTACGAGCAGTACTTC. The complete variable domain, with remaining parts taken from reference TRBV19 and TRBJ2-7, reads DGGITQSPKYLFRKEGQNVTLSCEQNLNHDAMYWYRQDPGQGLRLIYYSQIVNDFQKGDIAEGYSVSREKKESFPLTVTSAQKNPTAFYLCASSPIGQGGYEQYFGPGTRLTVT.

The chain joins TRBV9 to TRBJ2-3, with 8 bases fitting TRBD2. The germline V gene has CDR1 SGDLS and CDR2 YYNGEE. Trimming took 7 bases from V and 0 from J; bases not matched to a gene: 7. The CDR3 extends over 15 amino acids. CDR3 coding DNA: TGTGCCAGCGACGCTAGCGGGCATAGCACAGATACGCAGTATTTT. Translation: CASDASGHSTDTQYF.

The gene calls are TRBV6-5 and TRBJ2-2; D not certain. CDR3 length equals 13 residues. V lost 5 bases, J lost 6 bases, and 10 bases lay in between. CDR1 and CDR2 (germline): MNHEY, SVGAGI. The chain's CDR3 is CASSLRVAGELFF. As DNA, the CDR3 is TGTGCCAGCAGTCTCCGGGTGGCCGGGGAGCTGTTTTTT.

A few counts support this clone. This chain's CDR3 is CASSLGDGAWGEQYF. The CDR3, as DNA: TGCGCCAGCAGCTTGGGGGACGGTGCCTGGGGCGAGCAGTACTTC. The chain has TRBV5-1 and TRBJ2-7, with D perhaps being TRBD1 or TRBD2 (5 bases each). The CDR3 length is 15 residues. The V and J ends lost 0 bases and 6 bases respectively, with 16 bases between them. Germline V CDR1 and CDR2: SGHRS, YFSETQ.

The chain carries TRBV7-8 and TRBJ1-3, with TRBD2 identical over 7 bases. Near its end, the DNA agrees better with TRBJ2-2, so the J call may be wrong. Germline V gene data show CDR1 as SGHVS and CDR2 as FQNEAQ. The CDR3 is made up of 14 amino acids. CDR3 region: CASSQTSSSGELFF. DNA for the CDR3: TGTGCCAGCAGCCAGACTAGCTCCAGCGGGGAGCTGTTTTTT.

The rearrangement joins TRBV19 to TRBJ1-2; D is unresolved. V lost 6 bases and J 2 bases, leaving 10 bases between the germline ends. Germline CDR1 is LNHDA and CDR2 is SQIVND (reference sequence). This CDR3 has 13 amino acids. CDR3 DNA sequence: TGTGCCAGTAGGTACAGTCAGAACTATGGCTACACCTTC. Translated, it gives CASRYSQNYGYTF.

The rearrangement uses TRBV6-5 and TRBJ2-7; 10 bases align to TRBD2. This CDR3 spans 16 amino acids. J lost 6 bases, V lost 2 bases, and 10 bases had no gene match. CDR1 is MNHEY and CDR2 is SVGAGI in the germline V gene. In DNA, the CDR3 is TGTGCCAGCAGTTACGCAGCGGGGGGGCCCTTTTCCGAGCAGTACTTC. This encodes CASSYAAGGPFSEQYF.

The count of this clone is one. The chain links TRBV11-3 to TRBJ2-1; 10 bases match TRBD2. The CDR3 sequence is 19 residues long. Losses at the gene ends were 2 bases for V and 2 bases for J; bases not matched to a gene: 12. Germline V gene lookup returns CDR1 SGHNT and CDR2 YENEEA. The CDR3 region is CASSLTGLAPSRPYNEQFF. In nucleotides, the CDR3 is TGTGCCAGCAGCTTAACGGGACTAGCGCCCTCGCGCCCCTACAATGAGCAGTTCTTC.

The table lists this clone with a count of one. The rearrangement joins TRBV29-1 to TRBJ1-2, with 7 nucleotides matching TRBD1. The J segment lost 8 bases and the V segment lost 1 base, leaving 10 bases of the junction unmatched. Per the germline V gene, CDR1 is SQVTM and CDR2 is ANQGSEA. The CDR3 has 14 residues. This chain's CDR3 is CSVEVYKGAPGYTF. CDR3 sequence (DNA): TGCAGCGTTGAAGTCTATAAGGGGGCGCCGGGCTACACCTTC.

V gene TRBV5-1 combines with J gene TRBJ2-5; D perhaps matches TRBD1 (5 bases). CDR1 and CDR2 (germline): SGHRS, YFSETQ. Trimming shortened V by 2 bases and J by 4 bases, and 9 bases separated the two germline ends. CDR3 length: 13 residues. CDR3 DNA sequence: TGCGCCAGCAGCTTAAGGGGTGGAGAGACCCAGTACTTC. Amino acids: CASSLRGGETQYF.

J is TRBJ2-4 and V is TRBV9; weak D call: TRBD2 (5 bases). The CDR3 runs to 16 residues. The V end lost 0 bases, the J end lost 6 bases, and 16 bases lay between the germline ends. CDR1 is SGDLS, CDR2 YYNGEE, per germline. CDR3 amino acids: CASSVDEFRGRNIQYF. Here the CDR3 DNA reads TGTGCCAGCAGCGTAGATGAGTTCCGAGGGAGAAACATTCAGTACTTC.

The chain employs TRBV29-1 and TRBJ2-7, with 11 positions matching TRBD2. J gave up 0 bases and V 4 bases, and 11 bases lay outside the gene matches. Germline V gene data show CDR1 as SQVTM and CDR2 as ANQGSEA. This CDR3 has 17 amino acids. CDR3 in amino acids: CSVGAVAGGPSSYEQYF. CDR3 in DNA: TGCAGCGTTGGTGCAGTAGCGGGAGGGCCGAGCTCCTACGAGCAGTACTTC.

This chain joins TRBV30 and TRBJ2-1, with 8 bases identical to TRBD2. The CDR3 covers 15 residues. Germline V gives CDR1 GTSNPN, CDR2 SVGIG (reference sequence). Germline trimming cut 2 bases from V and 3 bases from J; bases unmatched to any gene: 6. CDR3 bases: TGTGCCTGGAGTTCAGCGGGGGCCTTCTACAATGAGCAGTTCTTC. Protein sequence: CAWSSAGAFYNEQFF.

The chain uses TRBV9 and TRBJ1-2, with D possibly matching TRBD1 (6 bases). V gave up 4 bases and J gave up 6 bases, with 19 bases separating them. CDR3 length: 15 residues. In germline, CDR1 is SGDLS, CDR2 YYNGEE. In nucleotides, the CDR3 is TGTGCCAGCAGCCCCCAGGGGCAGGTGGTTGATGGCTACACCTTC. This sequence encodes CASSPQGQVVDGYTF.

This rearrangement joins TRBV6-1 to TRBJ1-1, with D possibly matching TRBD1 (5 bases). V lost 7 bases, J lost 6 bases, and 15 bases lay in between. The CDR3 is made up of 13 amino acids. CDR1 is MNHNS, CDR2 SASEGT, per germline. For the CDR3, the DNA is TGTGCCAGCACCGGGACGGAAATATCTGAAGCTTTCTTT. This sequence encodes CASTGTEISEAFF.

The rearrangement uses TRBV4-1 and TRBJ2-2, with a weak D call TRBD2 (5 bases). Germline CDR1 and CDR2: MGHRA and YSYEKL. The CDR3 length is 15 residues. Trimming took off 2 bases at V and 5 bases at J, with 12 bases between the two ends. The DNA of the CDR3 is TGCGCCAGCAGCCAATCTCTGAGGGTGACCGGGGAGCTGTTTTTT. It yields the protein CASSQSLRVTGELFF.

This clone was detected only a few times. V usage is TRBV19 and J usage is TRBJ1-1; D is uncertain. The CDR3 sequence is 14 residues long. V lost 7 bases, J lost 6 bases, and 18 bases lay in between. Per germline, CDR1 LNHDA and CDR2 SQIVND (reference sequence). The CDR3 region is CASIGRPEHAEAFF. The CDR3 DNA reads TGTGCCAGTATTGGAAGGCCCGAACACGCTGAAGCTTTCTTT. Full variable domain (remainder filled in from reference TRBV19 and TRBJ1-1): DGGITQSPKYLFRKEGQNVTLSCEQNLNHDAMYWYRQDPGQGLRLIYYSQIVNDFQKGDIAEGYSVSREKKESFPLTVTSAQKNPTAFYLCASIGRPEHAEAFFGQGTRLTVV.

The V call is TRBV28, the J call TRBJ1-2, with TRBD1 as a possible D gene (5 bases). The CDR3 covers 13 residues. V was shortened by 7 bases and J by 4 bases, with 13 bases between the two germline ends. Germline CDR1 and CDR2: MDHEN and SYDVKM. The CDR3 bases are TGTGCCAGCACCTTGACAGCTATCTATGGCTACACCTTC. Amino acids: CASTLTAIYGYTF.

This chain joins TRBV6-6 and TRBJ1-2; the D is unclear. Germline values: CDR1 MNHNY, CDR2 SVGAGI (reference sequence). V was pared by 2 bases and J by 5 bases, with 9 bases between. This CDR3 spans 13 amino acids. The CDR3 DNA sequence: TGTGCCAGCAGTTACGGCCCTTTGTATGGCTACACCTTC. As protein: CASSYGPLYGYTF.

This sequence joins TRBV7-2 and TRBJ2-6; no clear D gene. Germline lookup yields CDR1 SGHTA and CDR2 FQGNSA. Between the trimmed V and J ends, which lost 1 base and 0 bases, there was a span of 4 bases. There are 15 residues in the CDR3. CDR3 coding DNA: TGTGCCAGCAGCTTAGACTTCTCTGGGGCCAACGTCCTGACTTTC. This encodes CASSLDFSGANVLTF.

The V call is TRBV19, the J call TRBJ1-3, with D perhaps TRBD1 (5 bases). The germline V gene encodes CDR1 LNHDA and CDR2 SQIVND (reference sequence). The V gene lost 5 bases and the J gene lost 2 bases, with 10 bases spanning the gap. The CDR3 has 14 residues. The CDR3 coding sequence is TGTGCCAGTAGTCCTCCGGGACCTGGAAACACCATATATTTT. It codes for CASSPPGPGNTIYF.

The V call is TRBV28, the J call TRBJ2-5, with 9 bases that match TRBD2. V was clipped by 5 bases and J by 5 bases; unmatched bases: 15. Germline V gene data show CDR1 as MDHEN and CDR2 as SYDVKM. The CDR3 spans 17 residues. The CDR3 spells CASSGYAGGRFKETQYF. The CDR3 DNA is TGTGCCAGCAGTGGGTATGCGGGGGGGCGATTTAAGGAGACCCAGTACTTC.